This TCR beta chain was documented in a study of T cell responses to AZD1222 COVID-19 vaccine. Sequencing used immunoSEQ multiplex PCR; TCRdb keeps in-frame clones, though not all of them. Among roughly 260,000 clones listed, more than 85% were seen once. The starting material was peripheral blood, obtained on day 0 of AZD1222 vaccination. The receptor's source is an adult in good health.

The CDR3 loop reads CASSPLDRETTEAFF. Written as DNA, the CDR3 is TGTGCCAGCAGTCCCCTGGACAGGGAGACTACTGAAGCTTTCTTT. The rearrangement uses TRBV6-5 and TRBJ1-1; the match to TRBD1 covers 8 bases. CDR1 and CDR2 from the germline V gene are MNHEY and SVGAGI. The CDR3 is 15 amino acids. Losses at the gene ends were 5 bases for V and 5 bases for J; bases not matched to a gene: 10.